A selection of T cell receptor beta chains follows, all from one sample in a study of blood T cell repertoires in COVID-19. The assay was immunoSEQ multiplex PCR, and TCRdb's table has in-frame clones only and misses some. The table has roughly 250,000 clones, 88% seen once. The sequenced sample consisted of PBMCs or T cells enriched from blood (not recorded which). The receptors were sampled from a woman in her fifties or sixties who had recovered from COVID-19. Both conserved end residues are part of each CDR3. The D gene is left open where the match is weak. Not every row has a clone size; where given, it reads once, few, many or a size class.

D	V	size	J	DNA	CDR3
TRBD2	TRBV5-1	-	TRBJ2-3	TGCGCCAGCAGCCCAGAAACTAGCGGGAGGTTCGGTGCGCAGTATTTT	CASSPETSGRFGAQYF
-	TRBV15	-	TRBJ1-2	TGTGCCACCAGCAGAGAAGGGGGGGCTGCGGTCTACACCTTC	CATSREGGAAVYTF
-	TRBV6-5	-	TRBJ2-3	TGTGCCAGCAGTCCAATGCCTAGAGATACGCAGTATTTT	CASSPMPRDTQYF
TRBD1	TRBV7-2	-	TRBJ2-3	TGTGCCAGCAGCTTCAGGGGGCAGACGCAGTATTTT	CASSFRGQTQYF
TRBD1	TRBV30	-	TRBJ1-6	TGTGCCTGGAGTGGAGAGAGGGACAGCAGTTCACCCCTCCACTTT	CAWSGERDSSSPLHF
-	TRBV30	-	TRBJ1-4	TGTGCCTGGACCTCGGTGACAGCGAGCGTGATGAGGGAAAAACTGTTTTTT	CAWTSVTASVMREKLFF
-	TRBV29-1	-	TRBJ1-4	TGCAGCGTTGAAGATAGACAGGCCCCTAATGAAAAACTGTTTTTT	CSVEDRQAPNEKLFF
-	TRBV6-1	-	TRBJ1-6	TGTGCCAGCAGTGAATATGGGGCTCATCTCGGTAATTCACCCCTCCACTTT	CASSEYGAHLGNSPLHF
-	TRBV14	once	TRBJ1-5	TGTGCCAGCAGCCAAGATAGGGGGAGAAGCTCCGCTAGCAATCAGCCCCAGCATTTT	CASSQDRGRSSASNQPQHF
TRBD1	TRBV25-1	-	TRBJ1-1	TGTGCCAGCAGTGAATGGACAGGGGGGTCGAACACTGAAGCTTTCTTT	CASSEWTGGSNTEAFF
-	TRBV9	-	TRBJ1-1	TGTGCCAGCAGCCCCCAAACTCCGGGATCTGAAGCTTTCTTT	CASSPQTPGSEAFF
TRBD1	TRBV28	-	TRBJ1-6	TGTGCCAGCAGTGTCTCCGGGACAGGGGGTTCGGGGTCACCCCTCCACTTT	CASSVSGTGGSGSPLHF
TRBD1	TRBV10-2	-	TRBJ2-1	TGCGCCAGCACAAAACAGGGGAACGAGGGCTACAATGAGCAGTTCTTC	CASTKQGNEGYNEQFF
TRBD2	TRBV9	-	TRBJ2-1	TGTGCCAGCAGCGTAGAGGGAGCGGGAGTCTACAATGAGCAGTTCTTC	CASSVEGAGVYNEQFF
-	TRBV7-3	-	TRBJ2-5	TGTGCCAGCAGCTTAGCCTTAGAGGAGACCCAGTACTTC	CASSLALEETQYF
-	TRBV21-1	few	TRBJ2-3	TGTGCCAGCAGCAAAGGCGGGACTAGCGGGATAAATAGCACAGATACGCAGTATTTT	CASSKGGTSGINSTDTQYF
TRBD1	TRBV6-5	-	TRBJ1-6	TGTGCCAGCAGGAGACCGACAGGGCTTAATTCACCCCTCCACTTT	CASRRPTGLNSPLHF
-	TRBV5-1	-	TRBJ1-1	TGCGCCAGCAGCCCGGGGGTCACTGAAGCTTTCTTT	CASSPGVTEAFF
TRBD1	TRBV6-5	-	TRBJ2-7	TGTGCCAGCACTCCATTTGGGACAGGGGGCTACGAGCAGTACTTC	CASTPFGTGGYEQYF
TRBD1	TRBV15	-	TRBJ2-7	TGTGCCACCAGCAGAGTTCGGCCCAGCAGGGGGATCTATTTC	CATSRVRPSRGIYF
TRBD2	TRBV28	-	TRBJ2-7	TGTGCCAGCAGTTTCTCGACTAGCGGGGGAACCGGAGAGCAGTACTTC	CASSFSTSGGTGEQYF
TRBD1	TRBV7-2	few	TRBJ2-3	TGTGCCAGCAGCCAGACAGGGGGAACAGATACGCAGTATTTT	CASSQTGGTDTQYF
-	TRBV5-6	-	TRBJ2-1	TGTGCCAGCAGCCTGAGGCATTCAGGGAAGCAGTTCTTC	CASSLRHSGKQFF
-	TRBV7-6	-	TRBJ1-1	TGTGCCAGCAGAGAAGGACCCGGGCGGGGCGCTGAAGCTTTCTTT	CASREGPGRGAEAFF
TRBD1	TRBV5-6	-	TRBJ1-3	TGTGCCAGCAGCCAGGGGGCAGGAAACACCATATATTTT	CASSQGAGNTIYF
TRBD2	TRBV30	-	TRBJ2-5	TGTGCCTGGAGTTCCCCCGGGACTAGTCTTTCGGAGACCCAGTACTTC	CAWSSPGTSLSETQYF
TRBD1	TRBV30	-	TRBJ1-1	TGTGCCTGGAGGAGGACAGGGGAAACGGAAGCTTTCTTT	CAWRRTGETEAFF
-	TRBV11-2	-	TRBJ1-5	TGTGCCAGCAGCCGACAGTTACGGAGCAATCAGCCCCAGCATTTT	CASSRQLRSNQPQHF